These 23 T cell receptor beta chains were all obtained from the same sample, sequenced in a study of a mutant IDH1 vaccine in newly diagnosed glioma. Stated time point: baseline, week 1 (first vaccination visit). Noted treatment: pre-vaccination baseline after standard-of-care therapy. Generated by immunoSEQ multiplex PCR, the TCRdb table keeps only in-frame clones and is missing some. The sample has about 98,000 clones, 70% to 90% seen once; the top ten hold under 0.65%. The starting material was PBMCs, obtained from a glioma patient treated with radiotherapy, temozolomide or both. Receptor source: a woman in her forties or fifties with glioma.

The rearrangement links TRBV30 to TRBJ1-2; tentatively, D is TRBD1 (5 bases). V was cut by 0 bases and J by 4 bases, with 9 bases left in between. CDR3 length: 13 amino acids. The germline V gene has CDR1 GTSNPN and CDR2 SVGIG (reference sequence). CDR3 bases: TGTGCCTGGAGTGTCGGGACCGGCTATGGCTACACCTTC. Translating it yields CAWSVGTGYGYTF.

This clone occurred once. The chain has TRBV6-5 and TRBJ1-2, with 11 bases aligning to TRBD1. V trimming: 5 bases; J trimming: 4 bases; junction bases outside the gene matches: 6. CDR1 MNHEY and CDR2 SVGAGI come from the germline V gene. This CDR3 contains 15 residues. For the CDR3, the DNA is TGTGCCAGCAGTCCGGCCGGGACAGGGGGCTATGGCTACACCTTC. It specifies CASSPAGTGGYGYTF.

This clone was detected once. The V call is TRBV7-9, the J call TRBJ2-1, with D perhaps assigned TRBD1 or TRBD2 (5 bases each). The CDR3 extends over 15 amino acids. Germline values: CDR1 SEHNR, CDR2 FQNEAQ (reference sequence). V was trimmed by 0 bases and J by 5 bases, leaving 11 bases between them. The CDR3 is CASSLADGADNEQFF. CDR3 DNA: TGTGCCAGCAGCTTAGCGGACGGGGCGGACAATGAGCAGTTCTTC.

The J gene is TRBJ2-1, the V gene TRBV28, with 10 bases lining up with TRBD2. This CDR3 spans 14 amino acids. V lost 5 bases to trimming and J lost 15 bases; unmatched junction nucleotides: 13. CDR1 and CDR2 (germline): MDHEN, SYDVKM. The CDR3 loop is CASSEGLAVPMTFF. The CDR3 DNA reads TGTGCCAGCAGTGAAGGACTAGCGGTTCCCATGACGTTCTTC.

The gene calls are TRBV5-8 and TRBJ2-7; a possible D gene is TRBD2 (5 bases). The ends were cut back, 4 bases at V and 2 bases at J, with 10 bases in the middle. This CDR3 is built from 13 residues. Looked up from germline, CDR1 is SGHTS and CDR2 is YDEGEE. CDR3 nucleotides: TGTGCCAGCAGCCCCCCGGGAACCTACGAGCAGTACTTC. Translation: CASSPPGTYEQYF.

The genes are TRBV7-8 and TRBJ1-2; tentative D call: TRBD1 (5 bases). The CDR3 is 18 residues long. Germline CDR1 is SGHVS and CDR2 is FQNEAQ. Trimming took off 2 bases at V and 5 bases at J, with 24 bases between the two ends. CDR3 sequence (DNA): TGTGCCAGCAGCTTACGGTATCTCGGGGCACCGGGAGCATATGGCTACACCTTC. The encoded protein is CASSLRYLGAPGAYGYTF.

CDR3 amino acids: CAISAAASSYNEQFF. CDR3 nucleotide sequence: TGTGCCATCAGCGCCGCAGCGAGCTCCTACAATGAGCAGTTCTTC. The V call is TRBV10-3, the J call TRBJ2-1, with D hard to call. This CDR3 comprises 15 residues. The V gene lost 6 bases and the J gene lost 0 bases, with 12 bases spanning the gap. The germline CDR1 and CDR2 sequences are ENHRY and SYGVKD.

The chain joins TRBV27 to TRBJ1-6, with a possible D match to TRBD1 (6 bases). Trimming took off 2 bases at V and 0 bases at J, with 14 bases between the two ends. The CDR3 runs to 18 residues. Germline assignment: CDR1 MNHEY and CDR2 SMNVEV (reference sequence). The DNA for the CDR3 is TGTGCCAGCAGTTTACTGGGGGCCAGGAGCTCCTATAATTCACCCCTCCACTTT. It translates to CASSLLGARSSYNSPLHF.

This chain uses TRBV7-9 with TRBJ2-2; 7 bases are shared with TRBD1. Germline CDR1 is SEHNR and CDR2 is FQNEAQ (reference sequence). This CDR3 has 13 residues. V lost 4 bases to trimming and J lost 6 bases; unmatched junction nucleotides: 2. The CDR3 reads CASSSDRAGELFF. CDR3 in DNA: TGTGCCAGCAGCTCCGACAGGGCCGGGGAGCTGTTTTTT.

The CDR3 loop reads CASSLPSGIRLHEQYF. The CDR3 bases are TGTGCCAGCAGCTTGCCTAGCGGGATTCGGCTCCACGAGCAGTACTTC. The V gene is TRBV7-9, the J gene TRBJ2-7; 9 nucleotides line up with TRBD2. This CDR3 is built from 16 residues. V lost 3 bases to trimming and J lost 5 bases; unmatched junction nucleotides: 11. CDR1 is SEHNR and CDR2 is FQNEAQ in the germline V gene (reference sequence).

The rearrangement uses TRBV6-5 and TRBJ1-2; 7 bases fit TRBD1. Germline V gene lookup returns CDR1 MNHEY and CDR2 SVGAGI. The CDR3 consists of 13 residues. The V gene end was trimmed by 5 bases and the J gene end by 2 bases; junction bases not matched to a gene: 2. Here the CDR3 reads CASSATGNYGYTF. CDR3 bases: TGTGCCAGCAGTGCGACAGGGAACTATGGCTACACCTTC.

The V and J genes are TRBV28 and TRBJ2-1; 9 nucleotides agree with TRBD2. Trimming took 3 bases from V and 4 from J; bases not matched to a gene: 4. The CDR3 loop spans 15 amino acids. The germline V gene has CDR1 MDHEN and CDR2 SYDVKM. The CDR3 sequence: CASSFSGSWYNEQFF. DNA of the CDR3: TGTGCCAGCAGTTTTAGCGGGAGCTGGTACAATGAGCAGTTCTTC. Together with reference TRBV28 and TRBJ2-1, the CDR3 gives the full variable domain: DVKVTQSSRYLVKRTGEKVFLECVQDMDHENMFWYRQDPGLGLRLIYFSYDVKMKEKGDIPEGYSVSREKKERFSLILESASTNQTSMYLCASSFSGSWYNEQFFGPGTRLTVL.

The CDR3 sequence: CASSDAGTGANVLTF. The CDR3 nucleotides are TGTGCCAGCAGTGATGCCGGGACTGGGGCCAACGTCCTGACTTTC. The chain joins TRBV25-1 to TRBJ2-6, with D maybe TRBD2 (5 bases). V was trimmed by 3 bases and J by 2 bases, leaving 8 bases between them. The CDR3 is made up of 15 amino acids. Looked up from germline, CDR1 is MGHDK and CDR2 is SYGVNS.

CDR3 nucleotide sequence: TGTGCCAGCAGTCCGCCGGGACTATTGAACACCGGGGAGCTGTTTTTT. It specifies CASSPPGLLNTGELFF. This chain joins TRBV28 and TRBJ2-2; 7 bases map to TRBD2. This CDR3 spans 16 amino acids. Unmatched junction bases numbered 7, after V lost 5 bases and J lost 1 base. Germline lookup yields CDR1 MDHEN and CDR2 SYDVKM.

The V call is TRBV10-3, the J call TRBJ2-3; D is uncertain. The CDR3 spans 13 residues. The V gene's germline CDR1 is ENHRY and CDR2 SYGVKD. V lost 0 bases, J lost 9 bases, and 10 bases lay in between. In DNA, the CDR3 is TGTGCCATCAGTGAGTCACCTCAGCGAACGCAGTATTTT. It is translated as CAISESPQRTQYF.

This chain connects TRBV7-8 to TRBJ2-7, with 13 bases aligning to TRBD2. Trimming cost V 0 bases and J 3 bases; bases outside gene matches: 8. The germline gives CDR1 SGHVS, CDR2 FQNEAQ. CDR3 length: 18 amino acids. The CDR3 reads CASSLAGTSGAGSYEQYF. The DNA of the CDR3 is TGTGCCAGCAGCTTAGCCGGGACTAGCGGGGCCGGGAGCTACGAGCAGTACTTC. The complete variable domain, with remaining parts taken from reference TRBV7-8 and TRBJ2-7, reads GAGVSQSPRYKVAKRGQDVALRCDPISGHVSLFWYQQALGQGPEFLTYFQNEAQLDKSGLPSDRFFAERPEGSVSTLKIQRTQQEDSAVYLCASSLAGTSGAGSYEQYFGPGTRLTVT.

CDR3 amino acids: CASSASGRRPLEQYF. The CDR3 region has the DNA TGTGCCAGCAGTGCGAGCGGGAGACGTCCCCTCGAGCAGTACTTC. V is TRBV27 and J is TRBJ2-5, with 8 positions matching TRBD2. Judging by the DNA end, TRBJ2-7 fits better; the J call may be wrong. This CDR3 is 15 amino acids long. Germline assignment: CDR1 MNHEY and CDR2 SMNVEV (reference sequence).

The chain employs TRBV7-2 and TRBJ2-5; D perhaps matches TRBD1 (6 bases). CDR1 and CDR2 (germline): SGHTA, FQGNSA. Deletions cut 4 bases from V and 5 bases from J, with 14 bases between. The CDR3 extends over 14 amino acids. The DNA for the CDR3 is TGTGCCAGCAGCTCTGGGACAAAGAGGGAGACCCAGTACTTC. This codes for CASSSGTKRETQYF.

The chain joins TRBV28 to TRBJ2-7; the D is unclear. Per the germline V gene, CDR1 is MDHEN and CDR2 is SYDVKM. V lost 3 bases and J 6 bases, leaving 9 bases between the germline ends. This CDR3 has 12 amino acids. CDR3 amino acids: CASSLSGIEQYF. CDR3 DNA sequence: TGTGCCAGCAGTTTGAGTGGCATCGAGCAGTACTTC. The complete variable domain, with remaining parts taken from reference TRBV28 and TRBJ2-7, reads DVKVTQSSRYLVKRTGEKVFLECVQDMDHENMFWYRQDPGLGLRLIYFSYDVKMKEKGDIPEGYSVSREKKERFSLILESASTNQTSMYLCASSLSGIEQYFGPGTRLTVT.

The chain couples TRBV6-5 to TRBJ1-2, with D possibly being TRBD1 (5 bases). The CDR3 extends over 16 amino acids. CDR1 is MNHEY and CDR2 is SVGAGI in the germline V gene. V lost 2 bases, J lost 0 bases, and 13 bases lay in between. This CDR3 reads CASSYRGRGPNYGYTF. In DNA, the CDR3 is TGTGCCAGCAGTTACCGAGGCCGGGGACCTAACTATGGCTACACCTTC.

The genes are TRBV5-1 and TRBJ2-1; no firm D call. This CDR3 has 11 amino acids. The germline V and J ends were trimmed by 4 bases and 5 bases, with 4 bases remaining between them. CDR1 is SGHRS and CDR2 is YFSETQ in the germline V gene. The CDR3 protein is CASSLDNEQFF. CDR3 DNA sequence: TGCGCCAGCAGCCTCGACAATGAGCAGTTCTTC. Based on the CDR3 plus reference TRBV5-1 and TRBJ2-1, the full variable domain is KAGVTQTPRYLIKTRGQQVTLSCSPISGHRSVSWYQQTPGQGLQFLFEYFSETQRNKGNFPGRFSGRQFSNSRSEMNVSTLELGDSALYLCASSLDNEQFFGPGTRLTVL.

The genes are TRBV7-6 and TRBJ2-7, with D tentatively TRBD2 (6 bases). The CDR3 runs 14 residues. V lost 5 bases and J lost 7, with 18 bases in between. Germline V gives CDR1 SGHVS, CDR2 FNYEAQ. As DNA, the CDR3 is TGTGCCAGCAGCCCGGGACTGAGTTTTAATGAGCAGTACTTC. Translation gives CASSPGLSFNEQYF.

The V gene is TRBV6-1, the J gene TRBJ2-5, with D unresolved. CDR3 length: 15 amino acids. V dropped 6 bases and J dropped 2 bases, with 16 bases sitting between them. Germline CDR1 MNHNS, CDR2 SASEGT. The CDR3 nucleotides are TGTGCCAGCAGCCCAGCCCCAGGACCTCAAGAGACCCAGTACTTC. Its protein product is CASSPAPGPQETQYF.